The entry below describes one TCR beta chain. Only a few counts were recorded for this clonotype. The antigen it recognizes is unknown. Base-call qualities are not available, and no considerably larger clone is one nucleotide away. The sample originates from a study of human T cells and chemical hapten exposure listed by TCRdb under 2021. About the study as a whole: For sensitization, 2% DPC in acetone was applied to a roughly 2 cm by roughly 2 cm area of upper inner arm skin. The patient cohort, mostly female, included alopecia areata with under or over 50% scalp involvement, alopecia totalis and alopecia universalis. Weekly therapeutic DPC doses were additionally applied to the scalp of patients throughout the roughly 24-week study period. Libraries were combined into a pool for sequencing, and differences in TCR yield between samples came mainly from small differences in library volumes within the pool. Patch testing was performed on the upper back with Finn chambers containing 0.01% DPC, and the patch tests were scored after 6 days according to International Contact Dermatitis Research Group standards. Blood samples were taken from patients before sensitization (week 0) and then at 2, 6 and about 24 weeks after DPC sensitization. Blood for TCR sequencing was provided by twenty-nine alopecia patients at one to four time points (pre-sensitization, 2, 6 and 24 weeks). In alopecia patients, the study followed how the peripheral blood TCR repertoire changed in vivo over primary and secondary sensitization to diphenylcyclopropenone (DPC), a hapten. Paper-wide results and their limitations: Patch test score was positively correlated with the number of PT1 expanded TCRs, with significance at thresholds 8, 16 and 32 but not at 4. The number of TCRs above 1 in 1000 frequency did not change with DPC sensitization; there was no evidence of global repertoire structure alterations. Compared with pre-sensitization or healthy control sets, expanded TCRs formed significantly more large CDR3 similarity clusters, which is consistent with antigen-driven responses. All patients had alopecia, a presumed autoimmune disease, so their immune response might differ from that of healthy individuals. Repeated subsampling changed both the strength of the expansion versus patch-test correlation and the threshold at which that correlation became significant.

The sample's time point label, in plain terms: patch test 2, 6 weeks after DPC sensitization. The treatment or condition label for this specimen denotes: therapeutic diphenylcyclopropenone sensitization with weekly scalp DPC. At every patch-test visit, the blood draw took place before the patch test was put on. Eligible patients were aged 18 to 70, diagnosed with alopecia, deemed suitable for DPC therapy, and excluded if pregnant. Total RNA was extracted from unfractionated whole blood that had been collected in Tempus Blood RNA tubes. The CDR3 sequence holds 18 residues, the cysteine and phenylalanine included. Only CDR3 DNA remains: 54 bases, in frame from the first base. CDR1 and CDR2 were assigned from the germline V gene as SGHAT and FQNNGV. Here V drops 4 bases and J drops 3 bases, and the junction holds 14 bases not matched to any gene. Receptor libraries were prepared by RACE. Sequencing took place on a NextSeq 500. Library preparation attached unique molecular identifiers to individual cDNA molecules for quantitative, reproducible TCR counting. For every blood RNA sample, sequencing covered both the TCR alpha and TCR beta chains. The authors' pipeline ran thus. The median number of TCRs per sample was around 100,000, ranging from about 23,224 to 750,000. The Decombinator software suite was used to annotate V, J and CDR3 in the TCR reads. For the PS versus PT1 abundance plots, all samples were subsampled to the same number of TCRs (28,000). TCRs were defined as expanded if absent before sensitization and observed at least eight times at the 2-week time point. The public reads were reprocessed in TCRdb via fastp at Q25 and MiXCR, keeping in-frame beta chains. Each entry merges the rows of one CDR3 protein and shows their most common DNA and genes. In this record, the V and J calls reflect TCRdb's handling and not the investigators' own analysis. The sample includes a few hundred thousand distinct CDR3 sequences, with just under 6.5% observed a single time. Around 6% of the sample belongs to the ten largest clones.

The receptor's source is a woman aged 18-29 years with alopecia areata. Some clones in this sample may be carry-over from other donors' samples. The starting material was whole blood, obtained in connection with sensitization to the hapten diphenylcyclopropenone (DPC). The chain was built from TRBV11-2 and TRBJ2-3, and 9 junctional nucleotides match TRBD1. The nucleotide sequence reads as follows: TGTGCCAGCAGCTCCTATCCAGGACAGGGGCGGGGGACAGATACGCAGTATTTT. It is translated as CASSSYPGQGRGTDTQYF.